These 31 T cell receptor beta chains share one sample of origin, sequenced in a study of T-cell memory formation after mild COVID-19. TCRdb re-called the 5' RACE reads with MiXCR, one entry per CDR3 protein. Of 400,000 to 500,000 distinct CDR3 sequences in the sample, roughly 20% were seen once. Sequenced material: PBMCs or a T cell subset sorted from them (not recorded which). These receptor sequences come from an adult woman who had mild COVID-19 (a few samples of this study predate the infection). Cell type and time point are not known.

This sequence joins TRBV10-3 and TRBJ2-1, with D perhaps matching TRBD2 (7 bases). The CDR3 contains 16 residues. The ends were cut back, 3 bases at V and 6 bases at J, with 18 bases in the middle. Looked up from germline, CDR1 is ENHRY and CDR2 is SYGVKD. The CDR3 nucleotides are TGTGCCATCAGTGAATGGGGGCGGGGGACCCGCAATGAGCAGTTCTTC. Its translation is CAISEWGRGTRNEQFF.

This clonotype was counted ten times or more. CDR3: CASSPGGRSYNEQFF. The CDR3 nucleotides read TGTGCCAGCAGCCCAGGGGGGAGATCCTACAATGAGCAGTTCTTC. V is TRBV5-5 and J is TRBJ2-1, with a weak D call TRBD1 (7 bases). The CDR3 spans 15 residues. CDR1 and CDR2 (germline): SGHKS, YYEKEE (reference sequence). V was cut by 4 bases and J by 1 base, with 12 bases left in between.

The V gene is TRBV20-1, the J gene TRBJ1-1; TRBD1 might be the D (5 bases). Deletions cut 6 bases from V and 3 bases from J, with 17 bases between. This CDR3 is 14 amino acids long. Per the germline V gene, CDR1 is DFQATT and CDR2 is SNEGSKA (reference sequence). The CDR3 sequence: CSAWAGQSHTEAFF. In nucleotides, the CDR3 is TGCAGTGCCTGGGCGGGGCAGAGCCACACTGAAGCTTTCTTT.

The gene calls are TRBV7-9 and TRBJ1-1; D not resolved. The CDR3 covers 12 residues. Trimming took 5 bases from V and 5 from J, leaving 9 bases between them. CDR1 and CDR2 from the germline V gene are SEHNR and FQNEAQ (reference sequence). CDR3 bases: TGTGCCAGCAGCCCGGACTTTACTGAAGCTTTCTTT. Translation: CASSPDFTEAFF.

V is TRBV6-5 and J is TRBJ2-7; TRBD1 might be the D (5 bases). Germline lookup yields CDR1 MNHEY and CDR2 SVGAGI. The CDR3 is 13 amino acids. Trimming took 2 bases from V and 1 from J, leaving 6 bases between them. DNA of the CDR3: TGTGCCAGCAGTTACCAGGGATCCTACGAGCAGTACTTC. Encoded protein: CASSYQGSYEQYF.

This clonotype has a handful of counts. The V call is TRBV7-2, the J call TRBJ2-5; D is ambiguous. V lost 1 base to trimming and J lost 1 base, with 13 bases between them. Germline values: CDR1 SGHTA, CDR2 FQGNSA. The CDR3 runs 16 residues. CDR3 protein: CASSLVAELSQETQYF. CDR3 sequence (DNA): TGTGCCAGCAGCTTAGTAGCAGAGCTATCCCAAGAGACCCAGTACTTC.

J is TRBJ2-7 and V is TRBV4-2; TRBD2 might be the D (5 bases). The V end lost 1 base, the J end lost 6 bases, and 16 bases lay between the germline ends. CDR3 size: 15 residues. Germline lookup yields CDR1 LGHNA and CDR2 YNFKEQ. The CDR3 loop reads CASSQGTEGLFEQYF. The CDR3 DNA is TGTGCCAGCAGCCAAGGAACCGAGGGCCTCTTCGAGCAGTACTTC.

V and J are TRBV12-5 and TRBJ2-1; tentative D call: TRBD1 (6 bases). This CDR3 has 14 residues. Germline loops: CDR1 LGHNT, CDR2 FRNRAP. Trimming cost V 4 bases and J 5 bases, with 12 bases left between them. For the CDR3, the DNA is TGTGCTAGTGGTTCAGGGACATACAACAATGAGCAGTTCTTC. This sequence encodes CASGSGTYNNEQFF. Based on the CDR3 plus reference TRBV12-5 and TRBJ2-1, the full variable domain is DARVTQTPRHKVTEMGQEVTMRCQPILGHNTVFWYRQTMMQGLELLAYFRNRAPLDDSGMPKDRFSAEMPDATLATLKIQPSEPRDSAVYFCASGSGTYNNEQFFGPGTRLTVL.

CDR3 coding DNA: TGCAGTGCTAGAGGAGGGGGCCACGAGCAGTACTTC. Residues: CSARGGGHEQYF. The chain has TRBV20-1 and TRBJ2-7; the match to TRBD1 covers 7 bases. CDR3 length: 12 amino acids. Germline trimming cut 1 base from V and 5 bases from J; bases unmatched to any gene: 2. Germline V lookup: CDR1 DFQATT, CDR2 SNEGSKA (reference sequence).

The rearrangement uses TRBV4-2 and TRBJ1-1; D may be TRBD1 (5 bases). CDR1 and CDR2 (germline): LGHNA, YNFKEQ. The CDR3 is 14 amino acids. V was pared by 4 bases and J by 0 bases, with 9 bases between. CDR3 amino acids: CASSPGDLNTEAFF. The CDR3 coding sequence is TGTGCCAGCAGCCCGGGGGATTTGAACACTGAAGCTTTCTTT.

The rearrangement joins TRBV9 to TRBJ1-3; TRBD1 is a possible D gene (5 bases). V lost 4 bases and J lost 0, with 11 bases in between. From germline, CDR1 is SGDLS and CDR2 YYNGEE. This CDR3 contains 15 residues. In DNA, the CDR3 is TGTGCCAGCAGCCCGGGGCGGAACTCTGGAAACACCATATATTTT. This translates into CASSPGRNSGNTIYF.

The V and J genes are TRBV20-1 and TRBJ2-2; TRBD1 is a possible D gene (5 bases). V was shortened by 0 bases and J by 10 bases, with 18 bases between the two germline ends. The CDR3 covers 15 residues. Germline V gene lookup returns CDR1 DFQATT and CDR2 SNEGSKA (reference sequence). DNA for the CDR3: TGCAGTGCTAGAGATTTAGACAGAGGCGGACCGGAGCTGTTTTTT. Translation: CSARDLDRGGPELFF.

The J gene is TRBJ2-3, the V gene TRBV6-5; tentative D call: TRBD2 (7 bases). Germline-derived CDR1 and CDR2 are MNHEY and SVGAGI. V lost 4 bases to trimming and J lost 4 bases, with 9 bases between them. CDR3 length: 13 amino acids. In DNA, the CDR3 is TGTGCCAGCAGTTGGGGGGGCGCAGATACGCAGTATTTT. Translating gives CASSWGGADTQYF.

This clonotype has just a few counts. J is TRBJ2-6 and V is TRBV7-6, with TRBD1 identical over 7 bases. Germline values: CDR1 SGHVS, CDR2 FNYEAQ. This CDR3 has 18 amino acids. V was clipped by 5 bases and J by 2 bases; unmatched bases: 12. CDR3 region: CASSLQTGSPTGANVLTF. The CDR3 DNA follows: TGTGCCAGCAGCCTCCAGACAGGGTCCCCAACTGGGGCCAACGTCCTGACTTTC.

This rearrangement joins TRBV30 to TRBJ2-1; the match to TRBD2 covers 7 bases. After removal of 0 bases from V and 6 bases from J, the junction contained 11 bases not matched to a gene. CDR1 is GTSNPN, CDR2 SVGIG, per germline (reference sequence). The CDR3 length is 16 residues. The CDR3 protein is CAWSVHVSGPSNEQFF. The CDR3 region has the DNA TGTGCCTGGAGTGTACACGTTAGCGGGCCCTCCAATGAGCAGTTCTTC.

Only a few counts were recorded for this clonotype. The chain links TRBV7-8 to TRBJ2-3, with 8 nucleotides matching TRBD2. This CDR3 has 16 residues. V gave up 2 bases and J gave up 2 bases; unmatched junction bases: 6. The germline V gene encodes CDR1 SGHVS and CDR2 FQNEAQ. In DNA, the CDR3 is TGTGCCAGCAGCTTATCCACTAGCGGTTACACAGATACGCAGTATTTT. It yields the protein CASSLSTSGYTDTQYF.

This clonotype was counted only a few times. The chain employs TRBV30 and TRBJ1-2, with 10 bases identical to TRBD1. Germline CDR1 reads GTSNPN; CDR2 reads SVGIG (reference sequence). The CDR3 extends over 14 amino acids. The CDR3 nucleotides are TGTGGGTCCGCGGGGACAGGGGTCGCGGGGGGCTACACCTTC. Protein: CGSAGTGVAGGYTF.

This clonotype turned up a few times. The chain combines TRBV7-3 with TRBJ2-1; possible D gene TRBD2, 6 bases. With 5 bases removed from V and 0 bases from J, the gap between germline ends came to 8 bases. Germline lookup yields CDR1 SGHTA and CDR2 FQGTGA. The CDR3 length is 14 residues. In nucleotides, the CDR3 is TGTGCCAGCAGCCGCGGGAACTCCTACAATGAGCAGTTCTTC. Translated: CASSRGNSYNEQFF.

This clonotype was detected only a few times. CDR3 coding DNA: TGCGCCAGCAGCTTGGACGGCGCGCGGGGTGAAAAACTGTTTTTT. It codes for CASSLDGARGEKLFF. The gene calls are TRBV5-1 and TRBJ1-4; no definite D call. This CDR3 comprises 15 residues. Germline V CDR1 and CDR2: SGHRS, YFSETQ. V lost 0 bases and J lost 7, with 13 bases in between.

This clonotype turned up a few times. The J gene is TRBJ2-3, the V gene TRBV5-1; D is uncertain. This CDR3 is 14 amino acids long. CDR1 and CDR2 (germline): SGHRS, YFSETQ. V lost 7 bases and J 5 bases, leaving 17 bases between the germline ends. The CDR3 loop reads CASGPSGLRDTQYF. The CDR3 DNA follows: TGCGCCAGCGGACCCAGTGGATTGAGAGATACGCAGTATTTT.

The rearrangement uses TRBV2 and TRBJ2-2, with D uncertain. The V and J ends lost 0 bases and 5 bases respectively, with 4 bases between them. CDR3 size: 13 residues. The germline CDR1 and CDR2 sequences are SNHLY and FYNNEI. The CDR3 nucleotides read TGTGCCAGCAGTGAAGCTGCGACCGGGGAGCTGTTTTTT. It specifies CASSEAATGELFF.

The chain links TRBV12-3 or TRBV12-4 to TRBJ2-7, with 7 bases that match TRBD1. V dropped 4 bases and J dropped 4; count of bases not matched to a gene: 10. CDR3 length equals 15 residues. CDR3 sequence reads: CASSSGAGTAYEQYF. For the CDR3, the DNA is TGTGCCAGCAGTTCCGGTGCCGGGACAGCTTACGAGCAGTACTTC.

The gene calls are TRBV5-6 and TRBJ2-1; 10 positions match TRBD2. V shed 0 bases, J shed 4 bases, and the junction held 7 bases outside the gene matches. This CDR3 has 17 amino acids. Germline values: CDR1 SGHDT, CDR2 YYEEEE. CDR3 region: CASSLVHWTSGYNEQFF. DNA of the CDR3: TGTGCCAGCAGCTTGGTTCATTGGACTAGCGGATACAATGAGCAGTTCTTC.

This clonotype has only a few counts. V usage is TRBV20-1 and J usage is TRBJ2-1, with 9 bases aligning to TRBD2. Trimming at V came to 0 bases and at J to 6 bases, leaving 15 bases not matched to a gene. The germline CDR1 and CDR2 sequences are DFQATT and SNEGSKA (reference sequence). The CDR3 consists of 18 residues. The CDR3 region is CSARDIRPERGVVNEQFF. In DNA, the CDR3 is TGCAGTGCTAGAGATATTAGACCGGAGCGGGGGGTGGTCAATGAGCAGTTCTTC.

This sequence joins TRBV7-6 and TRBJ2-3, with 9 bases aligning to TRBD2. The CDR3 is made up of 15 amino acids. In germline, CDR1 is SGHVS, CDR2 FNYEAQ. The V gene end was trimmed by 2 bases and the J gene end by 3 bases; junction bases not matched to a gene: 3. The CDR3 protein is CASSLSTSGTDTQYF. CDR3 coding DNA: TGTGCCAGCAGCTTAAGTACTAGCGGGACAGATACGCAGTATTTT. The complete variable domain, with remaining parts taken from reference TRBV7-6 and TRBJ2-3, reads GAGVSQSPRYKVTKRGQDVALRCDPISGHVSLYWYRQALGQGPEFLTYFNYEAQQDKSGLPNDRFSAERPEGSISTLTIQRTEQRDSAMYRCASSLSTSGTDTQYFGPGTRLTVL.

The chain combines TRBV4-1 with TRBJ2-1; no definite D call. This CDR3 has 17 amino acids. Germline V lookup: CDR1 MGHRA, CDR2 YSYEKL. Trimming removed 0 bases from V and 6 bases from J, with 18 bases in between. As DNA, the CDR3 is TGCGCCAGCAGCCAAGATTTCGGGTCGGGCTGGATCAATGAGCAGTTCTTC. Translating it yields CASSQDFGSGWINEQFF.

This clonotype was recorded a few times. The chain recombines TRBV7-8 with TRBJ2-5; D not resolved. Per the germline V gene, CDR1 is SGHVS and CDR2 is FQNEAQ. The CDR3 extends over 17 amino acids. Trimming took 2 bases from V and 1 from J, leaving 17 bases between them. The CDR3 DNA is TGTGCCAGCAGCTTAAAGTTGTGGCCACCAACCCAAGAGACCCAGTACTTC. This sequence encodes CASSLKLWPPTQETQYF.

CDR3 DNA sequence: TGTGCCAGCAGTACGGGACAGACTAGCACAGATACGCAGTATTTT. Translated: CASSTGQTSTDTQYF. This chain uses TRBV6-5 with TRBJ2-3, with 7 bases fitting TRBD1. Unmatched junction bases numbered 5, after V lost 5 bases and J lost 0 bases. The CDR3 is 15 amino acids. CDR1 is MNHEY, CDR2 SVGAGI, per germline.

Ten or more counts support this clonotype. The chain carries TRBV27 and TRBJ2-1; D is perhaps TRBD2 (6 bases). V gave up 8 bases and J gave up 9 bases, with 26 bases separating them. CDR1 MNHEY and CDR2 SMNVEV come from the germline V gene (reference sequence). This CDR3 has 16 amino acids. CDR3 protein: CASRPRPGWEAGEQFF. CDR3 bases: TGTGCCAGCCGTCCCCGGCCGGGGTGGGAGGCGGGTGAGCAGTTCTTC.

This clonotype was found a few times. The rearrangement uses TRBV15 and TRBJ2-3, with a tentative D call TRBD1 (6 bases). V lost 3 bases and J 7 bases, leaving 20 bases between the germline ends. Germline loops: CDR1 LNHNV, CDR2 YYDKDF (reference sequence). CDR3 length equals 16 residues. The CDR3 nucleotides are TGTGCCACCAGCAGCTTACAGGGACGTAGGATTAATACGCAGTATTTT. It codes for CATSSLQGRRINTQYF.

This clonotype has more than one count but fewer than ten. CDR3: CASSLTRGVEAFF. As DNA, the CDR3 is TGTGCCAGCAGCTTAACACGCGGGGTTGAAGCTTTCTTT. The chain combines TRBV7-3 with TRBJ1-1; D not resolved. Germline CDR1 reads SGHTA; CDR2 reads FQGTGA. V lost 0 bases, J lost 7 bases, and 9 bases lay in between. This CDR3 contains 13 residues.